These T cell receptor beta chains were read from a single sample in a study of blood T cell repertoires in COVID-19. Measured with immunoSEQ multiplex PCR; TCRdb has only the in-frame clones, and not every one. The sample consists of around 260,000 clones, 75% to 90% of them appearing once. The sample comprised PBMCs or T cells enriched from blood (not recorded which). These receptors all come from a woman in her twenties or thirties who had recovered from COVID-19. CDR3s include the opening cysteine and the closing phenylalanine or tryptophan. The D gene is left open where the match is weak. Clone size is not always given. Where it is, it says once, few, many or a class for expanded clones.

CDR3 length	clone size	V gene	D gene	J gene	CDR3 protein	CDR3 DNA
15	.	TRBV28	.	TRBJ1-6	CASSWGGSRNSPLHF	TGTGCCAGCAGTTGGGGGGGATCCCGTAATTCACCCCTCCACTTT
15	.	TRBV21-1	.	TRBJ2-1	CASSNLAGVYNEQFF	TGTGCCAGCAGCAACCTAGCGGGAGTGTACAATGAGCAGTTCTTC
14	.	TRBV2	.	TRBJ1-1	CASSEAFRGSKAFF	TGTGCCAGCAGTGAAGCATTCAGGGGAAGCAAAGCTTTCTTT
14	.	TRBV5-1	TRBD1	TRBJ2-7	CASSLGDRDVEQYF	TGCGCCAGCAGCTTGGGAGACAGGGATGTCGAGCAGTACTTC
13	.	TRBV7-9	.	TRBJ1-1	CASSTNRESEAFF	TGTGCCAGCAGCACAAACAGGGAGTCTGAAGCTTTCTTT
14	.	TRBV2	TRBD1	TRBJ1-6	CASGGTGGVRPLHF	TGTGCCAGCGGCGGGACAGGGGGCGTTAGGCCCCTCCACTTT
15	.	TRBV5-1	.	TRBJ2-3	CASSLARQGTDTQYF	TGCGCCAGCAGCTTGGCCCGGCAGGGCACAGATACGCAGTATTTT
14	.	TRBV5-5	.	TRBJ1-1	CASSFGHLNTEAFF	TGTGCCAGCAGCTTTGGACATTTGAACACTGAAGCTTTCTTT
14	.	TRBV6-2/TRBV6-3	.	TRBJ2-5	CASSRSGGRETQYF	TGTGCCAGCAGTAGATCCGGGGGGCGAGAGACCCAGTACTTC
15	.	TRBV19	TRBD2	TRBJ2-3	CASTTLAGFTDTQYF	TGTGCCAGTACCACACTAGCGGGGTTCACAGATACGCAGTATTTT
13	.	TRBV11-2	TRBD1	TRBJ2-2	CASSRDRAGELFF	TGTGCCAGCAGTAGGGACAGGGCCGGGGAGCTGTTTTTT
17	.	TRBV21-1	.	TRBJ1-1	CASSKFWDGTPNTEAFF	TGTGCCAGCAGCAAATTTTGGGACGGGACACCGAACACTGAAGCTTTCTTT
16	.	TRBV5-1	.	TRBJ1-6	CASSLRVGSGNSPLHF	TGCGCCAGCAGCTTGAGAGTTGGCAGCGGGAATTCACCCCTCCACTTT
16	.	TRBV28	.	TRBJ2-7	CASSFLGGANSYEQYF	TGTGCCAGCAGTTTTCTTGGCGGGGCAAACTCCTACGAGCAGTACTTC
15	few	TRBV29-1	TRBD1	TRBJ1-2	CSVEAGTGGSGGYTF	TGCAGCGTTGAAGCTGGGACAGGGGGCTCTGGTGGCTACACCTTC
14	.	TRBV19	TRBD1	TRBJ1-4	CASSSDRGNEKLFF	TGTGCCAGTAGTTCGGACAGGGGAAATGAAAAACTGTTTTTT
15	few	TRBV7-9	TRBD1	TRBJ1-2	CASSPWTGGAHGYTF	TGTGCCAGCAGCCCGTGGACAGGGGGCGCTCACGGCTACACCTTC
14	once	TRBV9	.	TRBJ1-1	CASSAQVGSGEAFF	TGTGCCAGCAGCGCCCAAGTTGGCTCAGGTGAAGCTTTCTTT
15	.	TRBV7-3	.	TRBJ1-1	CASSFDDRQGTEAFF	TGTGCCAGCAGCTTTGATGATAGGCAGGGAACTGAAGCTTTCTTT
14	.	TRBV27	.	TRBJ1-2	CASSLGGPGYGYTF	TGTGCCAGCAGTTTGGGGGGGCCGGGCTATGGCTACACCTTC
11	.	TRBV7-8	.	TRBJ2-7	CASSSYYEQYF	TGTGCCAGCAGCTCCTACTACGAGCAGTACTTC
13	.	TRBV5-1	.	TRBJ2-7	CASSEPGLEVGYF	TGCGCCAGCAGCGAACCGGGACTCGAGGTGGGGTACTTC
12	.	TRBV6-5	.	TRBJ2-7	CASSLGQGEQYF	TGTGCCAGCAGCCTGGGTCAGGGCGAGCAGTACTTC
15	.	TRBV5-4	TRBD1	TRBJ2-5	CASSRGQGGSETQYF	TGTGCCAGCAGTCGGGGACAGGGTGGTTCAGAGACCCAGTACTTC
15	.	TRBV7-9	.	TRBJ2-1	CASSLEIGRNNEQFF	TGTGCCAGCAGCTTAGAGATTGGCAGGAACAATGAGCAGTTCTTC
18	.	TRBV19	TRBD1	TRBJ1-2	CASSFFRDRNGANYGYTF	TGTGCCAGTAGTTTCTTCCGGGACAGGAATGGCGCTAACTATGGCTACACCTTC
17	.	TRBV9	.	TRBJ2-1	CASSVDPISGVYNEQFF	TGTGCCAGCAGCGTAGACCCCATTAGCGGAGTATACAATGAGCAGTTCTTC
16	.	TRBV28	.	TRBJ1-5	CASSLTLRSADQPQHF	TGTGCCAGCAGTTTAACCCTTCGGTCCGCGGATCAGCCCCAGCATTTT
13	.	TRBV4-2	.	TRBJ2-5	CASSLDLPAAQYF	TGTGCCAGCAGTTTGGACTTACCAGCGGCCCAGTACTTC
12	.	TRBV28	.	TRBJ2-7	CASSLSYYEQYF	TGTGCCAGCAGCTTATCTTACTACGAGCAGTACTTC
14	once	TRBV19	TRBD2	TRBJ2-5	CASSMGTSPETQYF	TGTGCCAGTAGTATGGGGACTAGTCCAGAGACCCAGTACTTC
11	.	TRBV5-6	.	TRBJ2-5	CASSRRETQYF	TGTGCCAGCAGCCGCAGGGAGACCCAGTACTTC
12	.	TRBV19	.	TRBJ1-5	CATTGGSQPQHF	TGTGCCACCACCGGGGGAAGTCAGCCCCAGCATTTT
16	.	TRBV5-1	.	TRBJ2-5	CASSLGQGISQETQYF	TGCGCCAGCAGCTTGGGTCAGGGGATTTCACAAGAGACCCAGTACTTC
14	.	TRBV7-9	TRBD1	TRBJ1-4	CASSSGTVSEKLFF	TGTGCCAGCAGCTCCGGGACAGTAAGTGAAAAACTGTTTTTT
15	.	TRBV7-2	.	TRBJ1-5	CASSPGDRSGWPQHF	TGTGCCAGCAGCCCGGGGGACCGCTCGGGTTGGCCCCAGCATTTT
14	once	TRBV27	.	TRBJ1-5	CASSFGGANQPQHF	TGTGCCAGCAGTTTTGGGGGGGCCAATCAGCCCCAGCATTTT
14	.	TRBV18	.	TRBJ1-5	CASSPWDKDQPQHF	TGTGCCAGCTCACCATGGGACAAAGATCAGCCCCAGCATTTT
15	few	TRBV19	TRBD1	TRBJ2-2	CASSMPGQGTGELFF	TGTGCCAGTAGTATGCCGGGACAGGGGACCGGGGAGCTGTTTTTT
15	.	TRBV11-2	TRBD2	TRBJ2-3	CASSFGGATGDTQYF	TGTGCCAGCAGCTTCGGGGGGGCCACGGGAGATACGCAGTATTTT
13	.	TRBV7-2	.	TRBJ1-5	CASSLTLDQPQHF	TGTGCCAGCAGCTTAACTCTCGATCAGCCCCAGCATTTT
15	.	TRBV28	.	TRBJ1-6	CASSHRVSYNSPLHF	TGTGCCAGCAGCCACAGGGTTTCCTATAATTCACCCCTCCACTTT
14	.	TRBV10-3	.	TRBJ2-1	CAISESSGGNEQFF	TGTGCCATCAGTGAGTCATCCGGGGGCAATGAGCAGTTCTTC
15	.	TRBV5-5	TRBD1	TRBJ2-7	CASSLSGTGVQEQYF	TGTGCCAGCAGCTTGTCCGGGACAGGGGTGCAAGAGCAGTACTTC
12	.	TRBV7-8	TRBD1	TRBJ1-6	CATGTGGSPLHF	TGTGCCACGGGCACAGGGGGGTCACCCCTCCACTTT
16	.	TRBV5-1	TRBD1	TRBJ1-6	CASSLFRTGANSPLHF	TGCGCCAGCAGCTTGTTCCGGACAGGGGCTAATTCACCCCTCCACTTT
15	.	TRBV3-1/TRBV3-2	TRBD1	TRBJ1-4	CASSQPGQGNEKLFF	TGTGCCAGCAGCCAACCGGGACAGGGTAATGAAAAACTGTTTTTT
15	few	TRBV14	.	TRBJ1-5	CASSRSGIGNQPQHF	TGTGCCAGCAGCCGGTCAGGAATAGGCAATCAGCCCCAGCATTTT
13	.	TRBV19	.	TRBJ1-3	CASSRVSGNTIYF	TGTGCCAGTAGCCGGGTCTCTGGAAACACCATATATTTT
15	once	TRBV24-1	TRBD1	TRBJ1-5	CATSVGTGINQPQHF	TGTGCCACCAGTGTCGGGACAGGCATCAATCAGCCCCAGCATTTT
14	.	TRBV18	.	TRBJ1-1	CASSARDQPGEAFF	TGTGCCAGCTCAGCCCGGGATCAACCGGGTGAAGCTTTCTTT
15	.	TRBV18	.	TRBJ2-3	CASSAAILLGDTQYF	TGTGCCAGCTCAGCTGCCATTCTCCTCGGGGATACGCAGTATTTT
14	.	TRBV7-9	TRBD1	TRBJ1-1	CASSLGQGAVGAFF	TGTGCCAGCAGCTTAGGGCAGGGGGCCGTAGGGGCTTTCTTT
15	.	TRBV18	.	TRBJ2-3	CASSPVTIGTDTQYF	TGTGCCAGCTCACCGGTGACAATTGGCACAGATACGCAGTATTTT
16	.	TRBV9	TRBD2	TRBJ2-7	CASSVGLAGSPYEQYF	TGTGCCAGCAGCGTAGGATTAGCGGGAAGTCCCTACGAGCAGTACTTC
12	.	TRBV30	.	TRBJ1-1	CAWEISWREAFF	TGTGCCTGGGAAATAAGTTGGCGGGAAGCTTTCTTT
14	few	TRBV20-1	TRBD1	TRBJ1-2	CSASAQGVSGGYTF	TGCAGTGCTAGTGCACAGGGGGTATCCGGTGGCTACACCTTC
14	.	TRBV6-5	TRBD2	TRBJ2-1	CASGTSGAYNEQFF	TGTGCCAGCGGGACTAGCGGGGCGTACAATGAGCAGTTCTTC
15	.	TRBV28	.	TRBJ2-7	CATSGVRELGYEQYF	TGTGCCACCTCGGGGGTCCGGGAGCTAGGATACGAGCAGTACTTC